This T cell receptor beta chain was sequenced during a study of regulatory dendritic cells for organ transplantation. Sequencing used immunoSEQ multiplex PCR; TCRdb keeps in-frame clones, though not all of them. The table includes 29,000 or so clones, roughly 85% detected once. Trimming cost V 5 bases and J 2 bases; bases outside gene matches: 2. Germline CDR1 and CDR2: MDHEN and SYDVKM. The CDR3 is made up of 14 amino acids. Study conclusions and caveats: Naive T cells showed high diversity, memory cells less, memory CD8+ least.

Naive CD45RA+ and memory CD45RO+ CD4+ or CD8+ T cells were FACS-sorted. On this clone itself: Its antigen is not identified.

Input material: memory CD4+ T cells from blood. Stated subset: CD45RO+ memory T cells. This chain uses TRBV28 with TRBJ1-5; 8 bases are shared with TRBD1. This receptor was obtained from a human donor in good health. The CDR3 loop reads CASSGDRRNQPQHF. In DNA form, the CDR3 reads TGTGCCAGCAGTGGGGACAGGCGCAATCAGCCCCAGCATTTT.